Below are 8 T cell receptor beta chains sequenced from a single sample in a study of CD8 T cells in Susac syndrome. After extraction with the RNeasy kit, roughly 0.5 to 1 ug of the RNA was reverse transcribed using random hexamers. One entry per CDR3 protein results from TCRdb running MiXCR on the immunoSEQ multiplex PCR reads. The table records a few hundred thousand distinct CDR3 sequences, around 93% of them present only once. Sequencing used CD4+ T cells from PBMCs. The receptor source for this set is a human donor with multiple sclerosis.

The V and J genes are TRBV7-9 and TRBJ1-2; no definite D call. This CDR3 is 11 amino acids long. Trimming took off 3 bases at V and 5 bases at J, with 4 bases between the two ends. Germline CDR1 and CDR2: SEHNR and FQNEAQ (reference sequence). In DNA, the CDR3 is TGTGCCAGCAGCTTTGAATATGGCTACACCTTC. Protein sequence: CASSFEYGYTF.

The gene calls are TRBV28 and TRBJ1-6; weak D call: TRBD1 (5 bases). The CDR3 consists of 13 residues. V gave up 6 bases and J gave up 9 bases, with 12 bases separating them. Looked up from germline, CDR1 is MDHEN and CDR2 is SYDVKM. This chain's CDR3 is CASRDGTSSPLHF. CDR3 sequence (DNA): TGTGCCAGCAGGGACGGGACTTCTTCACCCCTCCACTTT.

The CDR3 DNA sequence: TGTGCCAGCAGTTTCGGGGGCCCCAAGAACACTGAAGCTTTCTTT. Its translation is CASSFGGPKNTEAFF. The J gene is TRBJ1-1, the V gene TRBV12-3 or TRBV12-4; D may be TRBD1 (6 bases). This CDR3 is built from 15 residues. V lost 3 bases and J 1 base, leaving 12 bases between the germline ends.

The gene calls are TRBV4-1 and TRBJ2-4; 9 nucleotides line up with TRBD1. The CDR3 runs 14 residues. V dropped 3 bases and J dropped 6; count of bases not matched to a gene: 3. Looked up from germline, CDR1 is MGHRA and CDR2 is YSYEKL. The CDR3 reads CASSHPGQGNIQYF. DNA of the CDR3: TGCGCCAGCAGCCACCCGGGACAGGGAAACATTCAGTACTTC.

The chain couples TRBV5-1 to TRBJ2-5; 7 bases are a match to TRBD2. The germline CDR1 and CDR2 sequences are SGHRS and YFSETQ. Unmatched junction bases numbered 3, after V lost 1 base and J lost 0 bases. The length of the CDR3 is 15 residues. This CDR3 reads CASSLQGTNQETQYF. The CDR3, as DNA: TGCGCCAGCAGCTTGCAAGGGACTAACCAAGAGACCCAGTACTTC.

CDR3 bases: TGTGCCAGCAGCCGTCTGAGGGTCAATCAGCCCCAGCATTTT. Protein: CASSRLRVNQPQHF. This chain connects TRBV5-6 to TRBJ1-5; no definite D call. CDR1 and CDR2 (germline): SGHDT, YYEEEE. This CDR3 region has 14 residues. Trimming removed 4 bases from V and 3 bases from J, with 11 bases in between. The whole variable domain, remainder taken from reference TRBV5-6 and TRBJ1-5, is DAGVTQSPTHLIKTRGQQVTLRCSPKSGHDTVSWYQQALGQGPQFIFQYYEEEERQRGNFPDRFSGHQFPNYSSELNVNALLLGDSALYLCASSRLRVNQPQHFGDGTRLSIL.

The V and J genes are TRBV30 and TRBJ1-2; D gene ambiguous. The CDR3 loop spans 13 amino acids. Trimming removed 0 bases from V and 3 bases from J, with 8 bases in between. The V gene's germline CDR1 is GTSNPN and CDR2 SVGIG (reference sequence). The CDR3 DNA reads as TGTGCCTGGAGTGTACGTGAGGACTATGGCTACACCTTC. This gives the protein CAWSVREDYGYTF.

The gene calls are TRBV14 and TRBJ2-7, with 8 positions matching TRBD2. The germline gives CDR1 SGHDN, CDR2 FVKESK. This CDR3 comprises 15 residues. Trimming removed 1 base from V and 3 bases from J; junction bases left unmatched: 5. The DNA for the CDR3 is TGTGCCAGCAGCCAAGGTCTAGCGGGCTACTACGAGCAGTACGTC. Encoded protein: CASSQGLAGYYEQYV.